This T cell receptor beta chain is drawn from a study of T cells in narcolepsy. Overall study context: Patients with NT1 or NT2 and healthy control donors were enrolled. Study-wide points: Same-patient CSF and blood CD4+ T cell clonotypes included HCRT-specific and TRIB2-specific autoreactive ones. Healthy controls reportedly lacked the autoreactive clonotypes serially found in patients' blood.

Profiled with immunoSEQ multiplex PCR; TCRdb holds only in-frame clones, not every one. Of about 30,000 clones listed, approximately 82% are singletons. In germline, CDR1 is SNHLY, CDR2 FYNNEI. With 7 bases removed from V and 8 bases from J, the gap between germline ends came to 11 bases. CDR3 length equals 12 residues. For this clone: Its matching antigen is unknown.

The TCR was taken from a human donor with narcolepsy. The sequencing input was CD45RA- memory CD4+ T cells from PBMCs. This chain links TRBV2 with TRBJ1-4; maybe TRBD1 (6 bases). Here the CDR3 DNA reads TGTGCCAGCATGGGGGCAAAAGAAAAACTGTTTTTT. It codes for CASMGAKEKLFF.